The sequence of this T cell receptor (beta chain) was determined in a study of cytomegalovirus exposure and HLA in healthy donors. Study-wide findings and caveats: The analysis excluded some indistinguishable V segments, including TRBV6-2 and TRBV6-3. V- and J-gene trimming of TCR beta was linked (in a later analysis) to a missense DCLRE1C variant. TCR beta V segments were, for the most part, productive about 87% or about 30% of the time in an earlier analysis.

Germline V CDR1 and CDR2: MRHNA, SNTAGT. The CDR3 runs 15 residues. The ends were cut back, 1 base at V and 2 bases at J, with 9 bases in the middle. 60 Vbeta and 13 Jbeta primers were used in PCR. TCRdb's table, derived via immunoSEQ multiplex PCR, lists solely in-frame clones and lacks some. There are 130,000 to 150,000 clones in the sample; over 60% occur only once, and 6.5% to 7% lies in the top ten. This clone occurred once. Its specificity is unknown. This chain joins TRBV6-4 and TRBJ1-3; perhaps TRBD1 as D (5 bases). The sample taken for sequencing was PBMCs. The TCR originated in a man aged 35-49 years in good health and CMV-seropositive. The CDR3 here is CASSDLSGPGNTIYF. CDR3 nucleotides: TGTGCCAGCAGTGACTTGTCAGGGCCTGGAAACACCATATATTTT.